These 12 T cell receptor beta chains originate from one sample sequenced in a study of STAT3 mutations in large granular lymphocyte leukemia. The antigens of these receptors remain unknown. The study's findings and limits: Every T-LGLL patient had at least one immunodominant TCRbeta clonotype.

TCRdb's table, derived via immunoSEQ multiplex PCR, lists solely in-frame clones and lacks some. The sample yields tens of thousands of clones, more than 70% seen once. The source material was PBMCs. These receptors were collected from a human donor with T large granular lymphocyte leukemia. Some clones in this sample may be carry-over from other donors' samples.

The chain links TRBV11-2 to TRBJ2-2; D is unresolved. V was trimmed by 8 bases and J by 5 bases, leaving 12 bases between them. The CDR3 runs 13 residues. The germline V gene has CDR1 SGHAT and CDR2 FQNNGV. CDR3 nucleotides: TGTGCCAGCGGGCCGGGTGTTACCGGGGAGCTGTTTTTT. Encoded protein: CASGPGVTGELFF.

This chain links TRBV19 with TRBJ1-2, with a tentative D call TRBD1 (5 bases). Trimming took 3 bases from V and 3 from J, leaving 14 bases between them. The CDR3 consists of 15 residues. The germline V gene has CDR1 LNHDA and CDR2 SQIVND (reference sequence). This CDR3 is CASSIGGGYDYGYTF. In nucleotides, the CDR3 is TGTGCCAGTAGTATTGGCGGGGGGTATGACTATGGCTACACCTTC. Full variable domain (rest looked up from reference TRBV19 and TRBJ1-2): DGGITQSPKYLFRKEGQNVTLSCEQNLNHDAMYWYRQDPGQGLRLIYYSQIVNDFQKGDIAEGYSVSREKKESFPLTVTSAQKNPTAFYLCASSIGGGYDYGYTFGSGTRLTVV.

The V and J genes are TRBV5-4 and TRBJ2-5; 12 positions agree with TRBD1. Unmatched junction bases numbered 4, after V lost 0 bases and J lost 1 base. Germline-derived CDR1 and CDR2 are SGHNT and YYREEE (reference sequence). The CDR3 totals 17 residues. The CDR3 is CASSLGGTGGLQETQYF. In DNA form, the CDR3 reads TGTGCCAGCAGCTTGGGTGGGACAGGGGGCCTCCAAGAGACCCAGTACTTC. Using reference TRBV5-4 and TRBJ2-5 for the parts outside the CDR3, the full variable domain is ETGVTQSPTHLIKTRGQQVTLRCSSQSGHNTVSWYQQALGQGPQFIFQYYREEENGRGNFPPRFSGLQFPNYSSELNVNALELDDSALYLCASSLGGTGGLQETQYFGPGTRLLVL.

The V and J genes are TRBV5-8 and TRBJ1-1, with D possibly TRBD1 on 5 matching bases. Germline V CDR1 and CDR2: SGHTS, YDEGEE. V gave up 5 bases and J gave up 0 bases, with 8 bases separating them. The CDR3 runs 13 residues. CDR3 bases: TGTGCCAGCAGTCAGGGTCTGAACACTGAAGCTTTCTTT. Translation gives CASSQGLNTEAFF.

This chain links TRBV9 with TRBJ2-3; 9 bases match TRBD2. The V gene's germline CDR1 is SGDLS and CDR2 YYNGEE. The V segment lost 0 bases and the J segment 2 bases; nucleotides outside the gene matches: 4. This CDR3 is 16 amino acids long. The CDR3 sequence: CASSVVGGGATDTQYF. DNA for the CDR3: TGTGCCAGCAGCGTAGTTGGCGGGGGGGCCACAGATACGCAGTATTTT.

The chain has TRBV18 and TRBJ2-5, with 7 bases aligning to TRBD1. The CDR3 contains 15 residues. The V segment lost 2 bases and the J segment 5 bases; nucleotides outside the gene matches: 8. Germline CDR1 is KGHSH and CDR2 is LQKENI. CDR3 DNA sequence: TGTGCCAGCTCACCAATCCGACAGGGTGCCGAGACCCAGTACTTC. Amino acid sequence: CASSPIRQGAETQYF.

CDR3 loop: CASSLVPADTQYF. CDR3 in DNA: TGTGCCAGCAGCTTAGTGCCCGCAGATACGCAGTATTTT. The chain employs TRBV11-2 and TRBJ2-3; D remains unclear. The V gene's germline CDR1 is SGHAT and CDR2 FQNNGV. Between the trimmed V and J ends, which lost 1 base and 4 bases, there was a span of 6 bases. CDR3 length: 13 residues.

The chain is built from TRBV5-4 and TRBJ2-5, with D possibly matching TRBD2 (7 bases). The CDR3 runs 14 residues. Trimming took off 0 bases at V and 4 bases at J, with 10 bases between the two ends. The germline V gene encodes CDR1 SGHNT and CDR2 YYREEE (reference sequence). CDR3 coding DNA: TGTGCCAGCAGCTTGGCGCGGGGGCGAGAGACCCAGTACTTC. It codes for CASSLARGRETQYF.

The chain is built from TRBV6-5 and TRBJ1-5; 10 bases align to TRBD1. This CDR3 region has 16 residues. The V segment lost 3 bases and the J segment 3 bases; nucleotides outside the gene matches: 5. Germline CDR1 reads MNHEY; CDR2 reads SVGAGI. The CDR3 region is CASSYRTGGPNQPQHF. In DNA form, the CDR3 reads TGTGCCAGCAGTTATAGGACAGGGGGGCCCAATCAGCCCCAGCATTTT.

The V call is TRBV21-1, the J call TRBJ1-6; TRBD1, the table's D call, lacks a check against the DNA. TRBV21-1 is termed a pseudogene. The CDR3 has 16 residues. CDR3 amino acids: CASSAGQGSPYSPLHF. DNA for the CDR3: TGTGCCAGCAGCGCAGGGCAGGGCTCACCTTATTCACCCCTCCACTTT.

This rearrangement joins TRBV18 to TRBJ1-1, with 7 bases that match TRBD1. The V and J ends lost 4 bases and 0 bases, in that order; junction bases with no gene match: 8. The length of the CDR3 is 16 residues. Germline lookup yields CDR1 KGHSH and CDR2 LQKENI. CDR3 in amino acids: CASSLGGQSMNTEAFF. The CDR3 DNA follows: TGTGCCAGCTCACTAGGGGGACAGAGCATGAACACTGAAGCTTTCTTT.

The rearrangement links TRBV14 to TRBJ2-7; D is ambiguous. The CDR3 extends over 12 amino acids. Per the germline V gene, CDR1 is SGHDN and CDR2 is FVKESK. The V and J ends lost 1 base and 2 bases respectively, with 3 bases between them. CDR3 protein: CASSQAAYEQYF. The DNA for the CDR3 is TGTGCCAGCAGCCAAGCGGCCTACGAGCAGTACTTC.